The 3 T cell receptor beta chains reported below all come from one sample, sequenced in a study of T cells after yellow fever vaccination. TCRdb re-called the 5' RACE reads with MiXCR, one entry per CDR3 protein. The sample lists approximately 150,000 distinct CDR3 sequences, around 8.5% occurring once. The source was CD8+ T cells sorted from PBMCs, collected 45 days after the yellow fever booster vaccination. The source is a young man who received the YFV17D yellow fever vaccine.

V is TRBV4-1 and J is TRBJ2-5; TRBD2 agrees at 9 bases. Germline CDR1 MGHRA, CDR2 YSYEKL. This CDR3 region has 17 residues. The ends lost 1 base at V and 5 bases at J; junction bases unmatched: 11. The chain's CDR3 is CASSQVSGGGAHETQYF. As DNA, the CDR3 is TGCGCCAGCAGCCAAGTTAGCGGCGGGGGGGCCCACGAGACCCAGTACTTC.

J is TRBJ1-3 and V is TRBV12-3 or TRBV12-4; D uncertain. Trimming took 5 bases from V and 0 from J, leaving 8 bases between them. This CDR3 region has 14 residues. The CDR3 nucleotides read TGTGCCAGCAGTCATTGGACCTCTGGAAACACCATATATTTT. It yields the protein CASSHWTSGNTIYF.

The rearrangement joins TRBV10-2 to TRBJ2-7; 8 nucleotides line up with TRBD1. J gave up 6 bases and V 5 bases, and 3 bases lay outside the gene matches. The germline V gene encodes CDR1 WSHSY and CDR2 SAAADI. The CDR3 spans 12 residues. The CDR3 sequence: CASSSGGAEQYV. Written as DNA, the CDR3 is TGCGCCAGCAGTTCAGGGGGCGCCGAGCAGTACGTC.